This TCR beta chain emerged from a study of blood T cell repertoires in COVID-19. Overall study context: Acute-phase and convalescent COVID-19 samples originated in the United States, Italy and Spain. The analysed material was cDNA or gDNA that came from T cells, B-cell-depleted T cells, or PBMCs.

In this sample, this clone turned up once. In the study's own analysis: Nucleated cell number was recorded as an estimate derived from reference gene primer amplification. Data came from immunoSEQ multiplex PCR; TCRdb stores just in-frame clones and leaves some out. The V and J calls and clone size come from that table; D and trimming were worked out from the DNA. This sample has about 23,000 clones; roughly 85% occur once, and the top ten carry 22%. V was pared by 8 bases and J by 5 bases, with 15 bases between. The V gene's germline CDR1 is MNHEY and CDR2 SVGAGI. The CDR3 totals 13 residues. Material: peripheral blood. The V call is TRBV6-5, the J call TRBJ2-5; the D gene is possibly TRBD1 (6 bases). The receptor was derived from a man in his sixties or seventies in a cohort sampled during active COVID-19. The chain's CDR3 is CASWGRNIETQYF. The CDR3 nucleotides are TGTGCCAGCTGGGGGCGAAATATCGAGACCCAGTACTTC.